The clone carrying this TCR beta chain was seen a handful of times. Its antigen is not identified. This specimen belongs to a study of cytomegalovirus exposure and HLA in healthy donors. V lost 5 bases and J 3 bases, leaving 11 bases between the germline ends. Germline CDR1 reads SGHAT; CDR2 reads FQNNGV. The CDR3 is 13 amino acids. 60 Vbeta and 13 Jbeta primers were used in PCR. The repertoire was sequenced with immunoSEQ multiplex PCR; TCRdb's copy has only in-frame clones and lacks some. This sample has roughly 190,000 clones, with 12% found just once. General study points: Association of a missense DCLRE1C variant with TCR beta V- and J-gene trimming was reported in a later analysis. Several of the most significant clusters appeared linked to common viral pathogens, based on a later analysis. Cytomegalovirus-associated status was assigned to 150 to 200 TCR beta chains. Presence/absence analyses took donor sequencing depth as roughly uniform.

The chain employs TRBV11-2 and TRBJ2-7; TRBD1 is a possible D gene (7 bases). The specimen sequenced was PBMCs. This TCR was sampled from a man over 45 in good health and CMV-seropositive. In DNA form, the CDR3 reads TGTGCCAGCAGCCCAGGGGGGTACTACGAGCAGTACTTC. This gives the protein CASSPGGYYEQYF.